A selection of T cell receptor beta chains follows, all from one sample in a study of shared clonotypes between healthy human individuals. Method: immunoSEQ multiplex PCR; TCRdb's copy keeps in-frame clones and lacks some. The sample has about 2.1 million clones, around 93% seen once; the top ten hold 1.5% to 2%. The sequenced sample was naive CD8+ T cells from PBMCs. The receptor set was obtained from a man aged 18 to 30 in good health. Some clones in this sample may be carry-over from other donors' samples. The CDR3 runs from the conserved cysteine through the conserved F or W. Each record gives: clone size, J gene, V gene, D gene, CDR3 length, CDR3 DNA, CDR3 protein. D genes are given only for firm matches. Some rows mark clone size as missing; the rest say once, few, many or name a class of expanded clone.

.,TRBJ2-7,TRBV5-4,.,15,TGTGCCAGCACCGTGTCGGGGGAGAGGGGCTACGAGCAGTACTTC,CASTVSGERGYEQYF
.,TRBJ2-1,TRBV18,.,14,TGTGCCAGCTCACCTAACTACTTTGCCAATGAGCAGTTCTTC,CASSPNYFANEQFF
.,TRBJ2-7,TRBV4-1,TRBD1,15,TGCGCCAGCAGCCAAGATGAGACAGGGGGTCGGGAGCAGTACTTC,CASSQDETGGREQYF
.,TRBJ2-1,TRBV25-1,.,12,TGTGCCAGCGGATTTAGCATCGATGAGCAGTTCTTC,CASGFSIDEQFF
.,TRBJ2-3,TRBV11-2,TRBD2,14,TGTGCCAGCAGCCCCGGGACTAGATCAGATACGCAGTATTTT,CASSPGTRSDTQYF
.,TRBJ2-2,TRBV9,.,13,TGTGCCAGCACAAGAGGGTCCACCGGGGAGCTGTTTTTT,CASTRGSTGELFF
.,TRBJ2-2,TRBV4-3,.,16,TGCGCCAGCAGCCAAGAACGGGGGGCAGACACCGGGGAGCTGTTTTTT,CASSQERGADTGELFF
.,TRBJ2-7,TRBV7-9,.,13,TGTGCCAGCAGCCCCTCGGCTGGGTACGAGCAGTACTTC,CASSPSAGYEQYF
.,TRBJ2-1,TRBV27,.,12,TGTGCCAGCAGTTTCGAAGGGATTGAGCAGTTCTTC,CASSFEGIEQFF
few,TRBJ1-1,TRBV10-3,.,11,TGTGCCATCAGGTCGAACACTGAAGCTTTCTTT,CAIRSNTEAFF
.,TRBJ2-7,TRBV9,.,13,TGTGCCAGCAGCGTAGGGGCAGGGGATGAGCAGTACTTC,CASSVGAGDEQYF
.,TRBJ1-1,TRBV10-3,TRBD1,12,TGTGCCATTCGGACAGGGTTAACTGAAGCTTTCTTT,CAIRTGLTEAFF
.,TRBJ2-1,TRBV10-2,TRBD2,19,TGCGCCAGCAGTGAGCCGATCCTTACTAGCGGGGCCTCCTACAATGAGCAGTTCTTC,CASSEPILTSGASYNEQFF
.,TRBJ2-7,TRBV9,TRBD2,14,TGTGCCAGCAGCGTAAGCGGGGGGGGCTACGAGCAGTACTTC,CASSVSGGGYEQYF
.,TRBJ2-7,TRBV6-5,.,16,TGTGCCAGCAGTTACTCGACCGGGACACTTACCTACGAGCAGTACTTC,CASSYSTGTLTYEQYF
.,TRBJ2-7,TRBV11-2,.,12,TGTGCCAGCAGCTACTTATCCTACGAGCAGTACTTC,CASSYLSYEQYF
few,TRBJ1-1,TRBV2,.,13,TGTGCCAGCAGGGAGGACAGTAATACTGAAGCTTTCTTT,CASREDSNTEAFF
.,TRBJ2-7,TRBV7-9,TRBD2,11,TGTGCCAGCAGCCGGGGGGGCGAGCAGTACTTC,CASSRGGEQYF
.,TRBJ1-1,TRBV7-9,.,15,TGTGCCAGCAGCTTAGGAGTCAGCCGGAACACTGAAGCTTTCTTT,CASSLGVSRNTEAFF
.,TRBJ2-3,TRBV28,.,14,TGTGCCAGCAGTCCTAGGACAGTCACAGATACGCAGTATTTT,CASSPRTVTDTQYF
.,TRBJ2-5,TRBV18,.,12,TGTGCCAGCTCACCACCCGGGGAGACCCAGTACTTC,CASSPPGETQYF
.,TRBJ2-7,TRBV27,.,13,TGTGCCAGCAGTTTAGGCGCCACCTACGAGCAGTACTTC,CASSLGATYEQYF
.,TRBJ1-5,TRBV11-2,.,15,TGTGCCAGCAGCTTCGGGCCCCGAGGCGAGCAGCCCCAGCATTTT,CASSFGPRGEQPQHF
.,TRBJ2-6,TRBV29-1,.,13,TGCAGCGTATTAAACTCTGGGGCCAACGTCCTGACTTTC,CSVLNSGANVLTF
.,TRBJ2-1,TRBV9,.,12,TGTGCCAGCAGCTCCGGGGGAGTGTTTCGGTTCTTC,CASSSGGVFRFF
.,TRBJ1-2,TRBV11-1,.,15,TGTGCCAGCAGCTTAGCGCCGGGAGGTACTTATGGCTACACCTTC,CASSLAPGGTYGYTF
.,TRBJ2-7,TRBV10-3,TRBD1,14,TGTGCCATCAGTGAGCTGGGACAGACCTACGAGCAGTACTTC,CAISELGQTYEQYF
.,TRBJ1-1,TRBV9,.,13,TGTGCCAGCAGCGTAAAAGTGAACACTGAAGCTTTCTTT,CASSVKVNTEAFF
few,TRBJ1-1,TRBV6-5,.,12,TGTGCCAGCAGTTACTCGGGTTCTGAAGCTTTCTTT,CASSYSGSEAFF
.,TRBJ1-1,TRBV9,.,15,TGTGCCAGCAGCGTAGGTAGGGGAGAGAACACTGAAGCTTTCTTT,CASSVGRGENTEAFF
.,TRBJ2-1,TRBV27,.,14,TGTGCCAGCAGTTCGCCGGTCCAGTACAATGAGCAGTTCTTC,CASSSPVQYNEQFF
few,TRBJ2-7,TRBV6-5,.,13,TGTGCCAGCAGCCTCTTCAGCTCCTACGAGCAGTACTTC,CASSLFSSYEQYF
once,TRBJ1-5,TRBV7-8,.,16,TGTGCCAGCAGCTTAGTTAGGGGGGGAAGCAATCAGCCCCAGCATTTT,CASSLVRGGSNQPQHF
.,TRBJ2-2,TRBV29-1,TRBD2,15,TGCAGCGCCGGGACTAGCGGAACGAACACCGGGGAGCTGTTTTTT,CSAGTSGTNTGELFF
.,TRBJ1-5,TRBV9,.,14,TGTGCCAGCAGCGAGGGAGGGGGAAATCAGCCCCAGCATTTT,CASSEGGGNQPQHF
.,TRBJ1-4,TRBV28,.,15,TGTGCCAGCAGTCCCATCCGGACAACTAATGAAAAACTGTTTTTT,CASSPIRTTNEKLFF
.,TRBJ2-7,TRBV7-2,.,14,TGTGCCAGCAGCCTGGGCGTCCAATGGTACGAGCAGTACTTC,CASSLGVQWYEQYF
.,TRBJ2-1,TRBV11-2,.,13,TGTGCCAGCAGCTTAGAAGCCCGGGATGAGCAGTTCTTC,CASSLEARDEQFF
.,TRBJ2-2,TRBV19,TRBD2,15,TGTGCCAGTGCCTACGGGACTACCGGCACCGGGGAGCTGTTTTTT,CASAYGTTGTGELFF
.,TRBJ2-7,TRBV6-5,TRBD1,16,TGTGCCAGCAGTTGGGGACAGGGCCCCTACTTATACGAGCAGTACTTC,CASSWGQGPYLYEQYF
.,TRBJ1-3,TRBV19,TRBD1,16,TGTGCCAGTAGCTATCGACAGGGCATCTCTGGAAACACCATATATTTT,CASSYRQGISGNTIYF
.,TRBJ1-1,TRBV7-9,.,14,TGTGCCAGCAGCTTAGCTCGGGTACAGCGTGAAGCTTTCTTT,CASSLARVQREAFF
.,TRBJ2-3,TRBV5-1,TRBD2,17,TGCGCCAGCAGCTTGGCTCTAGCGGGTTTTTCGACAGATACGCAGTATTTT,CASSLALAGFSTDTQYF
.,TRBJ2-3,TRBV19,TRBD1,17,TGTGCCAGTAGTATGATAAATAGACAGGGGTCCACAGATACGCAGTATTTT,CASSMINRQGSTDTQYF
.,TRBJ2-7,TRBV5-6,TRBD2,16,TGTGCCAGCAGCACCCAGACTAGCCGGTCCTCCTACGAGCAGTACTTC,CASSTQTSRSSYEQYF
.,TRBJ2-5,TRBV11-3,TRBD2,15,TGTGCCAGCAGCCGCGGGGGTGGACTAAGCGAGACCCAGTACTTC,CASSRGGGLSETQYF
few,TRBJ1-1,TRBV9,.,14,TGTGCCAGCAGCGTGAGGGACACCAACACTGAAGCTTTCTTT,CASSVRDTNTEAFF
.,TRBJ1-5,TRBV28,.,16,TGTGCCAGCAACCCTGAGGGGGACTATAGCAATCAGCCCCAGCATTTT,CASNPEGDYSNQPQHF
.,TRBJ2-7,TRBV7-9,.,14,TGTGCCAGCAGCGCCGAACTCTTTCCCTACGAGCAGTACTTC,CASSAELFPYEQYF
.,TRBJ2-7,TRBV9,.,15,TGTGCCAGCAGCTACGGCGGTAGCGGCCCCTACGAGCAGTACTTC,CASSYGGSGPYEQYF
.,TRBJ2-1,TRBV7-2,TRBD2,15,TGTGCCAGCAGCATACTAGCGGGACGCAAGCAGGAGCAGTTCTTC,CASSILAGRKQEQFF